A single sample gave rise to the 14 T cell receptor beta chains below, sequenced in a study of CD8 T cells in Susac syndrome. With random hexamers, reverse transcription was performed on roughly 0.5 to 1 ug of RNA. TCRdb used MiXCR to reprocess the immunoSEQ multiplex PCR reads, holding one entry per CDR3 protein. The sample lists a few hundred thousand distinct CDR3 sequences; around 85% were seen once. The sample was CD8+ T cells from PBMCs. The source of these receptors is a human donor with multiple sclerosis.

The chain recombines TRBV13 with TRBJ2-7, with 7 bases that match TRBD1. The CDR3 covers 14 residues. The germline CDR1 and CDR2 sequences are PRHDT and FYEKMQ (reference sequence). V lost 7 bases, J lost 2 bases, and 8 bases stayed unmatched. CDR3 region: CASTGDSHPYEQYF. In nucleotides, the CDR3 is TGTGCCAGCACCGGGGACAGCCACCCCTACGAGCAGTACTTC.

This clonotype was picked up one time. The chain carries TRBV19 and TRBJ1-1, with D perhaps TRBD1 (6 bases). The length of the CDR3 is 15 residues. V shed 6 bases and J shed 5 bases, with 19 bases lying between them. Germline CDR1 and CDR2: LNHDA and SQIVND (reference sequence). The CDR3, as DNA: TGTGCCAGTAGACTAGTTGGGGGGGCGAGAACTGAAGCTTTCTTT. This sequence encodes CASRLVGGARTEAFF.

The rearrangement joins TRBV29-1 to TRBJ2-7; TRBD1 aligns across 7 bases. This CDR3 region has 11 residues. V lost 6 bases to trimming and J lost 6 bases; unmatched junction nucleotides: 5. Looked up from germline, CDR1 is SQVTM and CDR2 is ANQGSEA. The CDR3 is CSVETGPEQYF. The CDR3 DNA sequence: TGCAGCGTGGAGACAGGGCCCGAGCAGTACTTC.

The chain uses TRBV5-4 and TRBJ2-5; 7 bases are a match to TRBD1. Germline CDR1 reads SGHNT; CDR2 reads YYREEE (reference sequence). J was trimmed by 4 bases and V by 3 bases; bases with no gene match: 6. The CDR3 is 14 residues long. The CDR3 loop reads CASSWGTAGETQYF. For the CDR3, the DNA is TGTGCCAGCAGCTGGGGGACAGCAGGAGAGACCCAGTACTTC.

The chain joins TRBV27 to TRBJ2-2; 10 bases align to TRBD1. Trimming took 2 bases from V and 7 from J; bases not matched to a gene: 13. The length of the CDR3 is 18 residues. CDR1 MNHEY and CDR2 SMNVEV come from the germline V gene (reference sequence). CDR3 sequence (DNA): TGTGCCAGCAGTTTACATACTTCCGGGACAGGGGCGGTCGGGGAGCTGTTTTTT. Protein sequence: CASSLHTSGTGAVGELFF.

V is TRBV12-3 or TRBV12-4 and J is TRBJ2-7; 9 positions match TRBD2. This CDR3 has 15 amino acids. Unmatched junction bases numbered 6, after V lost 5 bases and J lost 1 base. DNA of the CDR3: TGTGCCAGCAGTCAGAGCGGGAGGAGTTCCTACGAGCAGTACTTC. It codes for CASSQSGRSSYEQYF.

Only one count was recorded for this clonotype. The V call is TRBV11-2, the J call TRBJ2-3; D is perhaps TRBD2 (5 bases). Germline CDR1 reads SGHAT; CDR2 reads FQNNGV. The length of the CDR3 is 13 residues. V was shortened by 5 bases and J by 5 bases, with 11 bases between the two germline ends. The CDR3: CASSPGLGDTQYF. The CDR3 DNA reads TGTGCCAGCAGCCCAGGACTTGGAGATACGCAGTATTTT.

V and J are TRBV3-1 and TRBJ1-5, with TRBD1 as a possible D gene (6 bases). V was pared by 0 bases and J by 5 bases, with 14 bases between. The CDR3 length is 16 residues. The germline gives CDR1 LGHDT, CDR2 YNNKEL (reference sequence). CDR3: CASSQDIGGEHQPQHF. The CDR3 bases are TGTGCCAGCAGCCAAGATATCGGGGGCGAGCATCAGCCCCAGCATTTT.

The rearrangement links TRBV6-5 to TRBJ2-7; 8 positions match TRBD1. Unmatched junction bases numbered 11, after V lost 8 bases and J lost 5 bases. CDR3 length: 14 residues. Per germline, CDR1 MNHEY and CDR2 SVGAGI. The CDR3 protein is CASGLQGDVHEQYF. CDR3 coding DNA: TGTGCCAGCGGCTTACAGGGGGACGTCCACGAGCAGTACTTC.

The genes are TRBV27 and TRBJ2-7; 10 nucleotides agree with TRBD1. The V gene end was trimmed by 3 bases and the J gene end by 3 bases; junction bases not matched to a gene: 5. The CDR3 runs 15 residues. Per germline, CDR1 MNHEY and CDR2 SMNVEV (reference sequence). CDR3 nucleotides: TGTGCCAGCAGTTTCATAGGACAGGGGGTCTACGAGCAGTACTTC. Its translation: CASSFIGQGVYEQYF.

The V gene is TRBV18, the J gene TRBJ2-7; 8 bases align to TRBD1. The CDR3 sequence is 14 residues long. J was trimmed by 4 bases and V by 8 bases; bases with no gene match: 10. Germline CDR1 KGHSH, CDR2 LQKENI. The CDR3 loop is CASSPPDRVYEQYF. The CDR3 DNA reads as TGTGCCAGCAGCCCCCCGGACAGGGTATACGAGCAGTACTTC.

The chain combines TRBV4-1 with TRBJ1-2, with unresolved D. Germline assignment: CDR1 MGHRA and CDR2 YSYEKL. The CDR3 extends over 14 amino acids. V was clipped by 4 bases and J by 6 bases, with 15 bases between them. The CDR3 coding sequence is TGCGCCAGCAGCCCGCCGGATGAGATCGATGGCTACACCTTC. This gives the protein CASSPPDEIDGYTF.

This chain connects TRBV3-1 to TRBJ1-5; D is uncertain. Trimming removed 2 bases from V and 4 bases from J, with 9 bases in between. This CDR3 comprises 14 residues. The germline V gene has CDR1 LGHDT and CDR2 YNNKEL (reference sequence). The CDR3 is CASSQFPSNQPQHF. The CDR3 DNA follows: TGTGCCAGCAGCCAATTTCCCTCGAATCAGCCCCAGCATTTT. Drawing the rest from reference TRBV3-1 and TRBJ1-5, the complete variable domain is DTAVSQTPKYLVTQMGNDKSIKCEQNLGHDTMYWYKQDSKKFLKIMFSYNNKELIINETVPNRFSPKSPDKAHLNLHINSLELGDSAVYFCASSQFPSNQPQHFGDGTRLSIL.

This clonotype was seen only once. The CDR3 sequence: CASSPGKRNTQYF. For the CDR3, the DNA is TGTGCCAGCAGTCCAGGGAAACGAAATACGCAGTATTTT. This chain joins TRBV12-3 or TRBV12-4 and TRBJ2-3; a possible D gene is TRBD1 (5 bases). V lost 5 bases and J lost 7, with 13 bases in between. The CDR3 contains 13 residues.